This entry lists 25 T cell receptor beta chains sequenced from one sample in a study of T-cell reconstitution after alpha-beta-depleted transplantation in children. This sample's TCRbeta library carried unique molecular identifier barcodes. TCRdb re-derived calls from the PCR reads in MiXCR, one entry per CDR3 protein. The table has about 400,000 distinct CDR3 sequences, 13% seen once. Sequencing used PBMCs, obtained from the stem cell graft. These receptors originate from a human donor who donated a stem cell graft to a child with Fanconi anemia.

This clonotype was observed a few times. The chain has TRBV20-1 and TRBJ1-3; D unresolved. Germline V gene data show CDR1 as DFQATT and CDR2 as SNEGSKA (reference sequence). Between the trimmed V and J ends, which lost 6 bases and 1 base, there was a span of 4 bases. The CDR3 runs 11 residues. The DNA of the CDR3 is TGCAGTGCCCCGTCTGGAAACACCATATATTTT. It specifies CSAPSGNTIYF.

This clonotype has a count of ten or more. The chain recombines TRBV5-1 with TRBJ2-3; 12 nucleotides match TRBD2. CDR1 and CDR2 (germline): SGHRS, YFSETQ. This CDR3 region has 17 residues. The trim removed 4 bases at V and 6 bases at J, leaving 12 bases unmatched. CDR3 in amino acids: CASSLRKTSGGLDTQYF. The DNA for the CDR3 is TGCGCCAGCAGCCTCCGGAAGACTAGCGGGGGCCTGGATACGCAGTATTTT.

V is TRBV11-2 and J is TRBJ2-3, with 8 bases aligning to TRBD2. With V trimmed by 5 bases and J by 1 base, 5 bases remained unmatched. Germline V gene sequence: CDR1 SGHAT, CDR2 FQNNGV. The CDR3 is 15 residues long. The CDR3 DNA is TGTGCCAGCAGCGTGCGGCGGGGGGGCACAGATACGCAGTATTTT. Translated, it gives CASSVRRGGTDTQYF.

The chain employs TRBV20-1 and TRBJ2-2; D is undetermined. The V end was cut by 3 bases, the J end by 7 bases, with 6 bases between. Germline CDR1 and CDR2: DFQATT and SNEGSKA (reference sequence). There are 11 residues in the CDR3. The CDR3 loop reads CSASRVGELFF. The CDR3 coding sequence is TGCAGTGCTAGCCGAGTCGGGGAGCTGTTTTTT.

This chain links TRBV15 with TRBJ1-2, with a possible D match to TRBD1 (5 bases). This CDR3 region has 19 residues. Germline V lookup: CDR1 LNHNV, CDR2 YYDKDF (reference sequence). V lost 0 bases and J lost 2, with 22 bases in between. CDR3 nucleotides: TGTGCCACCAGCAGAGAGCCCCCCGGACAACACCCAGCCAACTATGGCTACACCTTC. Its translation is CATSREPPGQHPANYGYTF.

The sample holds many counts of this clonotype. In DNA form, the CDR3 reads TGTGCCAGCAGCCGGCTAGCGGCCTACAATGAGCAGTTCTTC. It codes for CASSRLAAYNEQFF. The J gene is TRBJ2-1, the V gene TRBV7-6; 7 bases map to TRBD2. The CDR3 contains 14 residues. From germline, CDR1 is SGHVS and CDR2 FNYEAQ. V dropped 5 bases and J dropped 2; count of bases not matched to a gene: 3.

Remarks on this clonotype: This may be a read error, as it is one base from a much larger clone. V and J are TRBV2 and TRBJ2-1; D remains unclear. The germline V gene has CDR1 SNHLY and CDR2 FYNNEI. Deletions cut 4 bases from V and 5 bases from J, with 3 bases between. The CDR3 is 11 residues long. The DNA for the CDR3 is TGTGCCAGCAGTGCTGACAATGAGCAGTTCTTC. This codes for CASSADNEQFF.

The genes are TRBV6-1 and TRBJ2-2, with D hard to call. The germline CDR1 and CDR2 sequences are MNHNS and SASEGT. CDR3 size: 15 residues. Trimming shortened V by 3 bases and J by 1 base, and 9 bases separated the two germline ends. The CDR3 nucleotides are TGTGCCAGCAGTGAGCTACACTTGAACACCGGGGAGCTGTTTTTT. It specifies CASSELHLNTGELFF.

This clonotype was observed a handful of times. This chain links TRBV19 with TRBJ1-1; D is unclear. The CDR3 has 14 residues. The germline CDR1 and CDR2 sequences are LNHDA and SQIVND (reference sequence). V dropped 4 bases and J dropped 6 bases, with 15 bases sitting between them. The chain's CDR3 is CASSNRVGIAEAFF. The CDR3, as DNA: TGTGCCAGTAGTAATCGCGTGGGAATTGCTGAAGCTTTCTTT.

The chain links TRBV15 to TRBJ2-7, with D perhaps given as TRBD1 or TRBD2 (5 bases each). This CDR3 region has 16 residues. Germline loops: CDR1 LNHNV, CDR2 YYDKDF (reference sequence). The V gene lost 0 bases and the J gene lost 3 bases, with 15 bases spanning the gap. The CDR3: CATSRDAGDVFYEQYV. Written as DNA, the CDR3 is TGTGCCACCAGCAGAGACGCCGGGGACGTTTTCTACGAGCAGTACGTC.

This clonotype was seen only a few times. CDR3 in amino acids: CASSSRYGSGLGYTF. The CDR3 nucleotides read TGTGCCAGCAGTTCACGATACGGGTCGGGGCTGGGCTACACCTTC. This chain connects TRBV27 to TRBJ1-2; a possible D gene is TRBD1 (5 bases). The CDR3 sequence is 15 residues long. Trimming pared 4 bases from V and 8 bases from J, leaving 20 bases between. Germline CDR1 and CDR2: MNHEY and SMNVEV (reference sequence).

The V and J genes are TRBV4-3 and TRBJ2-2; D remains ambiguous. The V gene lost 0 bases and the J gene lost 7 bases, with 6 bases spanning the gap. The CDR3 extends over 13 amino acids. Germline lookup yields CDR1 LGHNA and CDR2 YSLEER. The CDR3, as DNA: TGCGCCAGCAGCCAAGATAAGGTCGGGGAGCTGTTTTTT. Translation: CASSQDKVGELFF.

This clonotype was detected ten times or more. The J gene is TRBJ2-1, the V gene TRBV3-1; D is tentatively TRBD1 or TRBD2 (5 bases each). In germline, CDR1 is LGHDT, CDR2 YNNKEL (reference sequence). This CDR3 comprises 17 residues. V was pared by 2 bases and J by 6 bases, with 20 bases between. CDR3 in DNA: TGTGCCAGCAGCCAACCGGACATAACCACCCGGGGCAATGAGCAGTTCTTC. This sequence encodes CASSQPDITTRGNEQFF.

This clonotype appeared once. V gene TRBV10-3 combines with J gene TRBJ1-1; tentative D call: TRBD1 (6 bases). In germline, CDR1 is ENHRY, CDR2 SYGVKD. This CDR3 is 13 amino acids long. Trimming stripped 6 bases from V and 7 bases from J, with 15 bases between. CDR3 sequence: CAIRSDSKYEAFF. The CDR3 DNA is TGTGCCATCAGATCGGACAGCAAATATGAAGCTTTCTTT.

The chain carries TRBV9 and TRBJ2-2; TRBD2 matches 7 bases. The CDR3 extends over 17 amino acids. V gave up 0 bases and J gave up 8 bases; unmatched junction bases: 13. The V gene's germline CDR1 is SGDLS and CDR2 YYNGEE. CDR3 sequence: CASSVGVLAAMSGELFF. As DNA, the CDR3 is TGTGCCAGCAGCGTAGGGGTCCTAGCGGCCATGTCGGGGGAGCTGTTTTTT.

The sample holds a few counts of this clonotype. The CDR3 coding sequence is TGTGCCAGCAGCAGATCAGGGGCTGGAAACACCATATATTTT. Encoded protein: CASSRSGAGNTIYF. The chain recombines TRBV7-2 with TRBJ1-3, with a tentative D call TRBD1 (6 bases). V shed 5 bases and J shed 2 bases, with 10 bases lying between them. The CDR3 extends over 14 amino acids. The V gene's germline CDR1 is SGHTA and CDR2 FQGNSA.

This clonotype has a handful of counts. This rearrangement joins TRBV5-1 to TRBJ2-1; 8 bases agree with TRBD1. Per the germline V gene, CDR1 is SGHRS and CDR2 is YFSETQ. CDR3 length: 14 amino acids. V was pared by 2 bases and J by 5 bases, with 3 bases of the junction left unmatched. CDR3 loop: CASSFRGLDNEQFF. Here the CDR3 DNA reads TGCGCCAGCAGCTTCAGGGGGCTGGACAATGAGCAGTTCTTC.

This clonotype was found many times. This chain connects TRBV12-3 or TRBV12-4 to TRBJ2-3; TRBD1 might be the D (5 bases). CDR3 length equals 15 residues. The V end was cut by 5 bases, the J end by 2 bases, with 14 bases between. The DNA of the CDR3 is TGTGCCAGCAGTAGGCCTGGGGCCAACACAGATACGCAGTATTTT. This gives the protein CASSRPGANTDTQYF.

This clonotype showed up many times. The rearrangement uses TRBV7-8 and TRBJ1-1, with TRBD1 identical over 9 bases. CDR1 and CDR2 (germline): SGHVS, FQNEAQ. With 4 bases clipped from V and 5 bases from J, the junction kept 8 bases outside the gene matches. This CDR3 spans 15 amino acids. The CDR3 nucleotides read TGTGCCAGCAGCTACTACAGGGGGCGTGTTACTGAAGCTTTCTTT. Encoded protein: CASSYYRGRVTEAFF.

This clonotype has just a few counts. The rearrangement joins TRBV7-2 to TRBJ2-2, with TRBD1 matching over 8 bases. After removal of 2 bases from V and 7 bases from J, the junction contained 6 bases not matched to a gene. Germline V CDR1 and CDR2: SGHTA, FQGNSA. This CDR3 spans 15 amino acids. CDR3 loop: CASSLRQGMIGELFF. DNA of the CDR3: TGTGCCAGCAGCTTACGACAGGGGATGATCGGGGAGCTGTTTTTT.

The sample holds many counts of this clonotype. The V and J genes are TRBV6-1 and TRBJ2-1; 11 positions agree with TRBD2. The length of the CDR3 is 16 residues. The J segment lost 3 bases and the V segment lost 7 bases, leaving 8 bases of the junction unmatched. The germline V gene has CDR1 MNHNS and CDR2 SASEGT. In nucleotides, the CDR3 is TGTGCCAGCACCCCGGGTAGCGGGGGGGACTACAATGAGCAGTTCTTC. Residues: CASTPGSGGDYNEQFF.

There are many counts of this clonotype. The CDR3 loop is CSVELNRGNNEQFF. The CDR3 DNA follows: TGCAGCGTTGAGTTGAACAGGGGTAACAATGAGCAGTTCTTC. The rearrangement uses TRBV29-1 and TRBJ2-1; 7 bases are shared with TRBD1. Losses at the gene ends were 3 bases for V and 5 bases for J; bases not matched to a gene: 7. There are 14 residues in the CDR3. Per the germline V gene, CDR1 is SQVTM and CDR2 is ANQGSEA.

This clonotype has just a few counts. The chain uses TRBV7-2 and TRBJ1-5; D is unclear. The CDR3 is made up of 17 amino acids. Germline assignment: CDR1 SGHTA and CDR2 FQGNSA. Trimming removed 3 bases from V and 4 bases from J, with 19 bases in between. The CDR3 sequence: CASSFLLGGLGNQPQHF. The CDR3 bases are TGTGCCAGCAGCTTCCTCCTCGGTGGGTTAGGAAATCAGCCCCAGCATTTT.

In its sample, this clonotype was seen many times. The rearrangement uses TRBV5-5 and TRBJ1-6; D ambiguous. This CDR3 region has 11 residues. Germline V gives CDR1 SGHKS, CDR2 YYEKEE (reference sequence). Trimming shortened V by 3 bases and J by 8 bases, and 3 bases separated the two germline ends. Written as DNA, the CDR3 is TGTGCCAGCAGCTCTGATTCACCCCTCCACTTT. Amino acids: CASSSDSPLHF.

This clonotype was detected many times. The chain links TRBV5-6 to TRBJ1-1; 8 positions agree with TRBD1. Trimming at V came to 2 bases and at J to 4 bases, leaving 4 bases not matched to a gene. Per germline, CDR1 SGHDT and CDR2 YYEEEE. The CDR3 consists of 14 residues. The CDR3 DNA reads TGTGCCAGCAGCTTCTTGACAGGGGCCACTGAAGCTTTCTTT. Translated, it gives CASSFLTGATEAFF.